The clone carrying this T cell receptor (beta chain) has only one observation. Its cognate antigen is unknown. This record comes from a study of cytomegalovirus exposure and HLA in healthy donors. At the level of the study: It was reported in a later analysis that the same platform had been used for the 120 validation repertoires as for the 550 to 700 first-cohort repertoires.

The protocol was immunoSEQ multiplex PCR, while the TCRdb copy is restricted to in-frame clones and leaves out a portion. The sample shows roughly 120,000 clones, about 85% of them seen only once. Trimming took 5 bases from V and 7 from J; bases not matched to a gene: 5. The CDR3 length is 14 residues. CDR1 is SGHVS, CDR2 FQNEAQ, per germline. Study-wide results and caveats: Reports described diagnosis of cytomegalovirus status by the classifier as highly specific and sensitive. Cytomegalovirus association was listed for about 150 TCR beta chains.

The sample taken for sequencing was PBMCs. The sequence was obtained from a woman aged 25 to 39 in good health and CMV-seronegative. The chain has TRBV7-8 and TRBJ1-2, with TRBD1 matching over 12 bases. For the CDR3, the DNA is TGTGCCAGCAGCAGGGGACAGGGGGCGCTTGGCTACACCTTC. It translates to CASSRGQGALGYTF.